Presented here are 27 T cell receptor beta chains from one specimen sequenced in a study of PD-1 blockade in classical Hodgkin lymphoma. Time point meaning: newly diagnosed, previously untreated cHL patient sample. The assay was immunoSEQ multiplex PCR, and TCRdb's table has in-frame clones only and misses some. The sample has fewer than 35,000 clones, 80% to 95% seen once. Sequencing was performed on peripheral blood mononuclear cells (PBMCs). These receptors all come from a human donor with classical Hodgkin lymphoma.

Written as DNA, the CDR3 is TGTGCCAGCAACTCATACGGCCAGCCCCAGCATTTT. This encodes CASNSYGQPQHF. This rearrangement joins TRBV28 to TRBJ1-5; no definite D call. This CDR3 contains 12 residues. Germline lookup yields CDR1 MDHEN and CDR2 SYDVKM. Trimming left V 7 bases short and J 7 bases short, with 11 bases between.

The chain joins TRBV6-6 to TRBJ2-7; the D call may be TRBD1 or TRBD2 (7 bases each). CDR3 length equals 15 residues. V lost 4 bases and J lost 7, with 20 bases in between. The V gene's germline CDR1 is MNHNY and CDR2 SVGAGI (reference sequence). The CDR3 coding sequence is TGTGCCAGCAGTTCCCGACAGGGAGGGATCGGGGAGCAGTACTTC. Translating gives CASSSRQGGIGEQYF.

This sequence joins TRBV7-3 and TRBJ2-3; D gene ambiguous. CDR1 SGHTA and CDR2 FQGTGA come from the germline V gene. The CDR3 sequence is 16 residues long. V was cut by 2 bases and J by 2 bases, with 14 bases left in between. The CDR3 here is CASSLGVNRFTDTQYF. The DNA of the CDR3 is TGTGCCAGCAGCTTAGGGGTGAACCGTTTCACAGATACGCAGTATTTT.

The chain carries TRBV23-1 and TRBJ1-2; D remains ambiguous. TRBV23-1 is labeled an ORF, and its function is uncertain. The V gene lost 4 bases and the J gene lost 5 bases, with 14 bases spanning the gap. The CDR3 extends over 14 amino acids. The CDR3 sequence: CASSPRGDFYGYTF. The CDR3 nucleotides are TGCGCCAGCAGTCCACGGGGTGATTTTTATGGCTACACCTTC.

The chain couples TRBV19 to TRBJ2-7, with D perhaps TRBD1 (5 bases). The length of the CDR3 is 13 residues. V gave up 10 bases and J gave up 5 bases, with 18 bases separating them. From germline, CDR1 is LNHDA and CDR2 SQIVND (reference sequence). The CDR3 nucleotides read TGTGCCAAGATGACAGACCCTATTCACGAGCAGTACTTC. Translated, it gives CAKMTDPIHEQYF.

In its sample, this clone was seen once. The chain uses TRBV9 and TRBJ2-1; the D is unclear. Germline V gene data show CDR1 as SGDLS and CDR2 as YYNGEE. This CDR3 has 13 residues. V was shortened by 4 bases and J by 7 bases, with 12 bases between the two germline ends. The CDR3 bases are TGTGCCAGCAGCCCCAGACTTGGGAATGAGCAGTTCTTC. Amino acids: CASSPRLGNEQFF.

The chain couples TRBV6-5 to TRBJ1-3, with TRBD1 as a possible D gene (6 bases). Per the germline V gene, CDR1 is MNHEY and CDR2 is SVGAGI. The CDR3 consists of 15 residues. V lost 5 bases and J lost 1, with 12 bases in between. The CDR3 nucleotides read TGTGCCAGCAGTGCCCACAGGGTTTCTGGAAACACCATATATTTT. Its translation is CASSAHRVSGNTIYF.

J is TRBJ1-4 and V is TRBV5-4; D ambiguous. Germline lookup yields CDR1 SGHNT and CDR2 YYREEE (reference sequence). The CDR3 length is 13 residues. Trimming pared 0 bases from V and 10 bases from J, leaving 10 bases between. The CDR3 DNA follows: TGTGCCAGCAGCTTGGCCCCCGAGGGAAAACTGTTTTTT. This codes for CASSLAPEGKLFF.

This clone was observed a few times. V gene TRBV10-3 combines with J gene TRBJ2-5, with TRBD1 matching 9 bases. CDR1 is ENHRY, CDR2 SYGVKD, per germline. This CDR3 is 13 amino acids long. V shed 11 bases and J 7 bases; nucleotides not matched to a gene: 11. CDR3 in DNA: TGTGCCTCACATACAGGGGGCGCGGGGACCCAGTACTTC. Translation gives CASHTGGAGTQYF.

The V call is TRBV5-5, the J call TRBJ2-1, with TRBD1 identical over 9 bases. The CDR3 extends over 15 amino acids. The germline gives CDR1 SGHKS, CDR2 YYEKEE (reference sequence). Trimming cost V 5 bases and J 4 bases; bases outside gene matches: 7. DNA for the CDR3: TGTGCCAGCAGGTCCCGGGACAGGGCTTACAATGAGCAGTTCTTC. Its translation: CASRSRDRAYNEQFF.

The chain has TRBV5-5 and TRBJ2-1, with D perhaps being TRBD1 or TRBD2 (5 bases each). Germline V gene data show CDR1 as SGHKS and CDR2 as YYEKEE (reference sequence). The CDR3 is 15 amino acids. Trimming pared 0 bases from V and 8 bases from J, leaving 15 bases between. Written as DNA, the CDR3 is TGTGCCAGCAGCTTGGGGGGGACCCTCAGCGATGAGCAGTTCTTC. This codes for CASSLGGTLSDEQFF.

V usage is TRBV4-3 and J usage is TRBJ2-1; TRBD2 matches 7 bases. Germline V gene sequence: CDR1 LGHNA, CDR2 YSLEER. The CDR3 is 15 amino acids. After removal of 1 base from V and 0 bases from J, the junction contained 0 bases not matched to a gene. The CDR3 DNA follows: TGCGCCAGCAGCCAAGGGACTAGCTCCTACAATGAGCAGTTCTTC. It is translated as CASSQGTSSYNEQFF.

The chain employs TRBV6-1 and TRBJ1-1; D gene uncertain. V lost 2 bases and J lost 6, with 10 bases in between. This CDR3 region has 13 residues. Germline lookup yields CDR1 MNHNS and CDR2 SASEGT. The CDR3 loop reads CASSERQRAEAFF. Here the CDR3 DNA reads TGTGCCAGCAGTGAACGCCAGCGCGCTGAAGCTTTCTTT.

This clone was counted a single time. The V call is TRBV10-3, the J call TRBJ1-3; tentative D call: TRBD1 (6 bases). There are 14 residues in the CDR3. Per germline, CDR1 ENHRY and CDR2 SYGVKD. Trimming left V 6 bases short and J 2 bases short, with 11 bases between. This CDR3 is CAISQGSAGNTIYF. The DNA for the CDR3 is TGTGCCATCAGCCAGGGGTCGGCTGGAAACACCATATATTTT.

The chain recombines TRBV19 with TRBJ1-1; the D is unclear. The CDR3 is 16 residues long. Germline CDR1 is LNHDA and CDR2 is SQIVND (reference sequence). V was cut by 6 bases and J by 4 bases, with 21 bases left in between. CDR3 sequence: CASRSIGVTLSTEAFF. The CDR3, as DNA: TGTGCCAGTAGATCCATCGGGGTAACGCTGTCCACTGAAGCTTTCTTT.

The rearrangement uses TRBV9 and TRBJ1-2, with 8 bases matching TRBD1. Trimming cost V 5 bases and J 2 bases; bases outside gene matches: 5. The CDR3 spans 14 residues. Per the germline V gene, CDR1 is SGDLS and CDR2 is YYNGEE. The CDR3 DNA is TGTGCCAGCAGGTCAGGGGGCCGGAACTATGGCTACACCTTC. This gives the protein CASRSGGRNYGYTF.

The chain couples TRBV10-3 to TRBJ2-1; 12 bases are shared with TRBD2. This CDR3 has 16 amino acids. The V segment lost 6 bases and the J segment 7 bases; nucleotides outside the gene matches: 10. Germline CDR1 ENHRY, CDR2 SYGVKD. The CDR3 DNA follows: TGTGCCATCAGCTACATTACTAGCGGGAGGCGGAATGAGCAGTTCTTC. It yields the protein CAISYITSGRRNEQFF.

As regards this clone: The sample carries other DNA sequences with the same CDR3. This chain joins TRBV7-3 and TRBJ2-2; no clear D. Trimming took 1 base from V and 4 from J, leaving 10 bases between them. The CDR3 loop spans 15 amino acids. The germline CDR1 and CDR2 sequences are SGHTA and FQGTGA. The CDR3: CASSLNQGRTGELFF. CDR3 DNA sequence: TGTGCCAGCAGCTTAAATCAAGGGCGCACCGGGGAGCTGTTTTTT.

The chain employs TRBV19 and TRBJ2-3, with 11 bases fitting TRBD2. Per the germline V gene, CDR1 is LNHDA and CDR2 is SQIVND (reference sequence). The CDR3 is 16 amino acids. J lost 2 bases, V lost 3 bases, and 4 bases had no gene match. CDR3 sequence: CASSMGTSGSTDTQYF. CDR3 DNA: TGTGCCAGTAGTATGGGGACTAGCGGTTCCACAGATACGCAGTATTTT.

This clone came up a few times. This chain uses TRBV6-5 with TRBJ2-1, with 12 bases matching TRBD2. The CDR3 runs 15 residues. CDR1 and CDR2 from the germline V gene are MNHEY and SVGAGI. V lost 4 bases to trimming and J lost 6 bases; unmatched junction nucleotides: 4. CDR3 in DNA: TGTGCCAGCAGTTCTAGCGGGAGGGCCGTCAATGAGCAGTTCTTC. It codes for CASSSSGRAVNEQFF.

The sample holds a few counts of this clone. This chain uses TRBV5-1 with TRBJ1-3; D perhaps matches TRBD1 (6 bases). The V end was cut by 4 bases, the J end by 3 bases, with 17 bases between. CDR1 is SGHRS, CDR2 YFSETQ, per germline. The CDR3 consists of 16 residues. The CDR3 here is CASSRTGRRDGNTIYF. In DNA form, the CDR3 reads TGCGCCAGCAGCAGAACAGGGAGAAGGGATGGAAACACCATATATTTT.

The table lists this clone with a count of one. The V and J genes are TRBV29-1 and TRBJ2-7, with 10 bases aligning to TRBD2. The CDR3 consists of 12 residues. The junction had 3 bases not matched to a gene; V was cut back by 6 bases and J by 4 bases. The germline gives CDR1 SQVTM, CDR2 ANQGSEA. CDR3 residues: CSVQLAGYEQYF. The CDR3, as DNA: TGCAGCGTCCAACTAGCGGGGTACGAGCAGTACTTC.

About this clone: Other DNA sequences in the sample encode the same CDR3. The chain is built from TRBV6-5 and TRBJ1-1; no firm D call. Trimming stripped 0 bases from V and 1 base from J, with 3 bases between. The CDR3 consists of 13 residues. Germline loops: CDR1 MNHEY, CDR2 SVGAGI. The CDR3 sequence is CASSYSANTEAFF. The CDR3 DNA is TGTGCCAGCAGTTACTCTGCGAACACTGAAGCTTTCTTT.

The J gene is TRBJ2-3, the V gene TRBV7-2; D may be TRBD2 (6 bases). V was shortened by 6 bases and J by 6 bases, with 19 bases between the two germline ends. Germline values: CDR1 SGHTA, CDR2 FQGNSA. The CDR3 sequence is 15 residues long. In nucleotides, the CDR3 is TGTGCCAGCAGTCTACACGAAGGGAGGTCGGATACGCAGTATTTT. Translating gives CASSLHEGRSDTQYF.

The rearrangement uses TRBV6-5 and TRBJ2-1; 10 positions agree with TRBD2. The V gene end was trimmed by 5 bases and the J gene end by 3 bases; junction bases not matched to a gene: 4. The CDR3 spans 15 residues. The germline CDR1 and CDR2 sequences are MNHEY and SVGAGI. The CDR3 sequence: CASSPRTSGYNEQFF. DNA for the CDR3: TGTGCCAGCAGTCCCCGGACTAGCGGCTACAATGAGCAGTTCTTC.

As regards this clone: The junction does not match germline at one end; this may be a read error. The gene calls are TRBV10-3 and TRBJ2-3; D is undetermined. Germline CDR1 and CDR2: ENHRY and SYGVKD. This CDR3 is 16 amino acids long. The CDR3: CAIREFQEPSTDTQYF. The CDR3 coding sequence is TGTGCCATCAGAGAGTTCCAAGAACCTAGCACAGATACGCAGTATTTT.

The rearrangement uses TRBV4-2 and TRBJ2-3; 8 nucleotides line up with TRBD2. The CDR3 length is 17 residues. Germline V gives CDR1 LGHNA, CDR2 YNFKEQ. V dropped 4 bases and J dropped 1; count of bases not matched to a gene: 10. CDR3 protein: CASSPQPLRGGTDTQYF. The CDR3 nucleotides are TGTGCCAGCAGCCCCCAACCTTTGCGGGGGGGCACAGATACGCAGTATTTT.